This passage covers 6 T cell receptor beta chains from one sample sequenced in a study of T cell repertoires in cytomegalovirus infection. From the reads, TCRdb called clonotypes with MiXCR, one entry per CDR3 protein. The table records around 230,000 distinct CDR3 sequences, around 6.2% of them present only once. The specimen was PBMCs. Receptor source: a human donor in good health (CMV status not recorded). Some clones in this sample may be carry-over from other donors' samples.

This clonotype was counted many times. The chain carries TRBV3-1 and TRBJ2-3; D unresolved. The germline V gene encodes CDR1 LGHDT and CDR2 YNNKEL (reference sequence). V gave up 8 bases and J gave up 3 bases, with 12 bases separating them. The CDR3 length is 13 residues. CDR3 in amino acids: CASSTSWTDTQYF. The CDR3 bases are TGTGCCAGCTCCACCAGCTGGACAGATACGCAGTATTTT.

This clonotype was seen at least ten times. V gene TRBV4-2 combines with J gene TRBJ2-3; TRBD1 might be the D (5 bases). V gave up 2 bases and J gave up 3 bases, with 12 bases separating them. Germline V CDR1 and CDR2: LGHNA, YNFKEQ. The CDR3 contains 15 residues. CDR3 residues: CASSQWTAGTDTQYF. The CDR3 nucleotides read TGTGCCAGCAGCCAATGGACGGCAGGGACAGATACGCAGTATTTT.

This clonotype was seen ten or more times. V is TRBV11-2 and J is TRBJ1-5; perhaps TRBD1 as D (6 bases). CDR1 is SGHAT and CDR2 is FQNNGV in the germline V gene. Trimming shortened V by 5 bases and J by 4 bases, and 12 bases separated the two germline ends. The CDR3 has 14 residues. This CDR3 is CASSLGTHNQPQHF. The DNA for the CDR3 is TGTGCCAGCAGCCTCGGGACACATAATCAGCCCCAGCATTTT.

In this sample, this clonotype turned up many times. This chain connects TRBV4-1 to TRBJ1-5, with D hard to call. The CDR3 contains 14 residues. The germline V gene encodes CDR1 MGHRA and CDR2 YSYEKL. V gave up 4 bases and J gave up 7 bases, with 14 bases separating them. This CDR3 is CASSLPWALQPQHF. CDR3 sequence (DNA): TGCGCCAGCAGCCTTCCTTGGGCTCTACAGCCCCAGCATTTT.

This clonotype was detected ten times or more. The rearrangement links TRBV12-3 or TRBV12-4 to TRBJ1-6; D might be TRBD1 (5 bases). The CDR3 covers 14 residues. V was cut by 7 bases and J by 10 bases, with 17 bases left in between. CDR3: CASTPGLRGSPLHF. In nucleotides, the CDR3 is TGTGCCAGCACCCCGGGACTCCGGGGGTCACCCCTCCACTTT.

The chain combines TRBV5-6 with TRBJ2-5; perhaps TRBD1 as D (6 bases). V lost 4 bases and J 5 bases, leaving 15 bases between the germline ends. CDR3 length: 14 amino acids. CDR1 and CDR2 (germline): SGHDT, YYEEEE. CDR3 DNA: TGTGCCAGCAGCCTCCGGGCGCAGGGGGAGACCCAGTACTTC. Translation: CASSLRAQGETQYF.